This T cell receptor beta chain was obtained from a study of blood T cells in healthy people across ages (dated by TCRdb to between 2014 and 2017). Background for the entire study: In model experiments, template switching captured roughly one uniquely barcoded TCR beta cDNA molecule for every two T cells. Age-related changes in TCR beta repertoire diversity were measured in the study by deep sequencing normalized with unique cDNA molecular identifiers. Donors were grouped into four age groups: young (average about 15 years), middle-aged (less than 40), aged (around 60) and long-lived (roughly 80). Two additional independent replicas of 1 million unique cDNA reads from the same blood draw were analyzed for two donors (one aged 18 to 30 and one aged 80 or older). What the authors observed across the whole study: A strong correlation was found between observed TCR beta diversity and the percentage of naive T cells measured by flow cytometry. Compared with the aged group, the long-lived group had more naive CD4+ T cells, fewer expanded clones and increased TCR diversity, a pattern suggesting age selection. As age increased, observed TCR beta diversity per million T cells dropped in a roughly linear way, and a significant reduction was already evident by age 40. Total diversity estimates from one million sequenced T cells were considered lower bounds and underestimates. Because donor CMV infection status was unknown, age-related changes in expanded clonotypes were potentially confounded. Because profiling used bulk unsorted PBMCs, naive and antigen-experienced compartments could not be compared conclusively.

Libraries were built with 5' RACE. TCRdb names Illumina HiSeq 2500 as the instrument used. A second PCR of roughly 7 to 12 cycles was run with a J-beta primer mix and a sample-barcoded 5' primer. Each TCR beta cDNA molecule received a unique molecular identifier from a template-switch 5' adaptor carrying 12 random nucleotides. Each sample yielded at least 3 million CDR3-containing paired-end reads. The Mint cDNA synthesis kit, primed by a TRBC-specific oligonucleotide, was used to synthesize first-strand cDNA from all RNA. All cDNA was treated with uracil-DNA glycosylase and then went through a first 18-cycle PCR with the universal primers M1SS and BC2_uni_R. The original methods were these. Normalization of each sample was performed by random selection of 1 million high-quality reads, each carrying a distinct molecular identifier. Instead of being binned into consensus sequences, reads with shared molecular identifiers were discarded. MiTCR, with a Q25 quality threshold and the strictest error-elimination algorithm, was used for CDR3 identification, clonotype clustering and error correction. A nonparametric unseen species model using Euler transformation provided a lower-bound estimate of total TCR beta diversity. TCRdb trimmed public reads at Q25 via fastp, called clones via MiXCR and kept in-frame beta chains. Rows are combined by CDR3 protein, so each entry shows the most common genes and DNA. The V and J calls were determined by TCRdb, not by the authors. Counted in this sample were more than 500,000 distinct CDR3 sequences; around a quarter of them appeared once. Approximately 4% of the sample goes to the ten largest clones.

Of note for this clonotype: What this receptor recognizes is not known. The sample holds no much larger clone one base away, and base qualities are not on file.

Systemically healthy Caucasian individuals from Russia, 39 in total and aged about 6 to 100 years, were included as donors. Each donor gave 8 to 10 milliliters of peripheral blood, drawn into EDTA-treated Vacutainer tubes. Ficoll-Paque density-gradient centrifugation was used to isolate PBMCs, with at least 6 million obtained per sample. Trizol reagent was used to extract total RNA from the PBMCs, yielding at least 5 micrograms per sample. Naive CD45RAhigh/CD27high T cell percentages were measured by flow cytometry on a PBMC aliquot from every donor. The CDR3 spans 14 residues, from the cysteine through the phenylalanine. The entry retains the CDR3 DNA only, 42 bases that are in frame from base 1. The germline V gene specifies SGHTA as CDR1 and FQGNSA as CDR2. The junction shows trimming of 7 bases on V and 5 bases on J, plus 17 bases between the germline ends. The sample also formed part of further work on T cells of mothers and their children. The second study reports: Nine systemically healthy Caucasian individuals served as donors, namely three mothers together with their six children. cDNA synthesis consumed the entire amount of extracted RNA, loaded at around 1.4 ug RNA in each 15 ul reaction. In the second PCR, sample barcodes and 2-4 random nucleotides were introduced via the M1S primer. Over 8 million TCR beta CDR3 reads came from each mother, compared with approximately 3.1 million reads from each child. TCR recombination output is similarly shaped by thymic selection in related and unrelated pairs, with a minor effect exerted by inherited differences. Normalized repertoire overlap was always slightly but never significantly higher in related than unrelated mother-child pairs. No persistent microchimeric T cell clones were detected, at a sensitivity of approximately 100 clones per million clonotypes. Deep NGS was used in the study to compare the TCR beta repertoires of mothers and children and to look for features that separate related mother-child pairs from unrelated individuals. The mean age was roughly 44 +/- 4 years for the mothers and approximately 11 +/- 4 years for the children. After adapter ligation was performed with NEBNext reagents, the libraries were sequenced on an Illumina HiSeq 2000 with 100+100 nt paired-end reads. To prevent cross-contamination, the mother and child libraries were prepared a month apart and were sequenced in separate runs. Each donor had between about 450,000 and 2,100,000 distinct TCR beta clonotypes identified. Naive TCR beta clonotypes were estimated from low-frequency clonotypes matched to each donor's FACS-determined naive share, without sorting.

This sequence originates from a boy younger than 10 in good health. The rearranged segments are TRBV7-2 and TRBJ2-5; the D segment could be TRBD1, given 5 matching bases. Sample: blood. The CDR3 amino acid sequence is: CASTLGPLGETQYF. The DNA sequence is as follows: TGTGCCAGCACCCTGGGGCCTCTAGGGGAGACCCAGTACTTC.